This TCR beta chain was captured by sequencing in a study of T-cell reconstitution after alpha-beta-depleted transplantation in children. Unique molecular identifiers featured in how the TCRbeta library was prepared. From the PCR reads, TCRdb called clonotypes with MiXCR, one entry per CDR3 protein. The sample holds roughly 790,000 distinct CDR3 sequences, roughly 15% seen once. Overall study findings and caveats: It was newly produced T cells that mostly accounted for T-cell counts and diversity one year after transplant. Approximately two months post-transplant, alpha-beta T cells reportedly originated from several hundred expanded graft clones. Surviving recipient T cells and thymic progenitors accounted for the high day-60 TCRbeta diversity observed in some patients.

V dropped 5 bases and J dropped 0; count of bases not matched to a gene: 3. Per germline, CDR1 SQVTM and CDR2 ANQGSEA. The CDR3 consists of 13 residues. This clonotype was seen just once. Its antigen is still unknown. Specimen: PBMCs, mostly from graft donor cells, collected 360 days after TCRalphabeta/CD19-depleted stem cell transplant. The rearrangement links TRBV29-1 to TRBJ2-7; 8 nucleotides line up with TRBD2. The receptor was derived from a male patient between 5 and 17 years old who had a stem cell transplant for acute lymphoblastic leukemia, so the T cells may come from the graft donor. CDR3 in DNA: TGCAGCGTTAGCGGGAGCATCTCCTACGAGCAGTACTTC. Protein: CSVSGSISYEQYF.